The clone carrying this T cell receptor (beta chain) was counted only a few times. Sequencing used immunoSEQ multiplex PCR; TCRdb keeps in-frame clones, though not all of them. Of under 150,000 clones in the sample, 65% to 80% were seen once. The entry originates in a study of blood T cell repertoires in COVID-19. The clonotype originates from a man older than 75 with acute or convalescent COVID-19. The sequenced sample was peripheral blood.

The CDR3 loop reads CASSAGDVRGRSSYEQYF. The CDR3 DNA follows: TGTGCCAGCAGCGCCGGAGATGTAAGAGGGCGGAGCTCCTACGAGCAGTACTTC. The chain is built from TRBV9 and TRBJ2-7; weak D call: TRBD2 (5 bases). V lost 3 bases and J 0 bases, leaving 22 bases between the germline ends. Germline V CDR1 and CDR2: SGDLS, YYNGEE. This CDR3 is built from 18 residues.